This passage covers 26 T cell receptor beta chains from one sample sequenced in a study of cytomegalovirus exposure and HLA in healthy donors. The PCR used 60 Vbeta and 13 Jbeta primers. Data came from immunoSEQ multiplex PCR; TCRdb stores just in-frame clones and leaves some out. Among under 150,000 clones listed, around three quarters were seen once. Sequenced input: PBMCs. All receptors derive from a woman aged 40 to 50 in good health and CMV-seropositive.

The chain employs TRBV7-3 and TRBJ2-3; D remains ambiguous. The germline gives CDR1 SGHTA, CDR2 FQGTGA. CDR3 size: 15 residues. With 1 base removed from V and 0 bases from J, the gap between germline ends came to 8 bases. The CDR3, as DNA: TGTGCCAGCAGCTTAAGCGGATACAGCACAGATACGCAGTATTTT. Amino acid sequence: CASSLSGYSTDTQYF.

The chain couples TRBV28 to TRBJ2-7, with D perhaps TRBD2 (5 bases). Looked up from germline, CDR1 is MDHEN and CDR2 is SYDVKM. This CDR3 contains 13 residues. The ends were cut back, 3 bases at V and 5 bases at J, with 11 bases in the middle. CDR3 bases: TGTGCCAGCAGTTTGCGAGGGTTCAACGAGCAGTACTTC. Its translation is CASSLRGFNEQYF.

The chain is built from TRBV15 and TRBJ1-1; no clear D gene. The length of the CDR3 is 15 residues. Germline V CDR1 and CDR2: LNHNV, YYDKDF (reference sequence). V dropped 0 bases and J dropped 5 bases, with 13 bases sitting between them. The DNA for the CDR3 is TGTGCCACCAGCAGAGATACAGAGGGTTGGACTGAAGCTTTCTTT. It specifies CATSRDTEGWTEAFF. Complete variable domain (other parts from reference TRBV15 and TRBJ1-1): DAMVIQNPRYQVTQFGKPVTLSCSQTLNHNVMYWYQQKSSQAPKLLFHYYDKDFNNEADTPDNFQSRRPNTSFCFLDIRSPGLGDTAMYLCATSRDTEGWTEAFFGQGTRLTVV.

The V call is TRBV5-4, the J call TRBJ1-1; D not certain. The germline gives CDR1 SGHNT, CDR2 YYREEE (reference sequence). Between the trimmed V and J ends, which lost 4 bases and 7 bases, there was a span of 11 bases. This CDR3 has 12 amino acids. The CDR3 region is CASSQPGGEAFF. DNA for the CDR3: TGTGCCAGCAGCCAGCCCGGCGGTGAAGCTTTCTTT.

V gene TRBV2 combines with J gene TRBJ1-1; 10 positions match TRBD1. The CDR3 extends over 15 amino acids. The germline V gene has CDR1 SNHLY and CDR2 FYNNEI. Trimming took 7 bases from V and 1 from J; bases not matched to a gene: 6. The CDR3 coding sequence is TGTGCCAGCAAGACAGGGGGCGGTGAGAACACTGAAGCTTTCTTT. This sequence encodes CASKTGGGENTEAFF.

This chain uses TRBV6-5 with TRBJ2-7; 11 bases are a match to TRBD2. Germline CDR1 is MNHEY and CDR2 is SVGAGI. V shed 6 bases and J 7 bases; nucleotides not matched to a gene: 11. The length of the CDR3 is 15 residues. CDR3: CASRTAGTSGREQYF. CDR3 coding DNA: TGTGCCAGCAGGACTGCCGGGACTAGCGGTCGGGAGCAGTACTTC.

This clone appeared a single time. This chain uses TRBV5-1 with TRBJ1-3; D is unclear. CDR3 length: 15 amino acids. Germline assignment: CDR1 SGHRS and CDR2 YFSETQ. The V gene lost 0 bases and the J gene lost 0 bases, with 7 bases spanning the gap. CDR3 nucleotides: TGCGCCAGCAGCTTGGGTCATGTCTCTGGAAACACCATATATTTT. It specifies CASSLGHVSGNTIYF.

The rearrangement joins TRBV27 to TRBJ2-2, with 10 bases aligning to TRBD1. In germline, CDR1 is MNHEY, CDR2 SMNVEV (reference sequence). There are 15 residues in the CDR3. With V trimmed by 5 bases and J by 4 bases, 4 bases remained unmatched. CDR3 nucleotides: TGTGCCAGCAGTCACCGACAGGGGGCCACCGGGGAGCTGTTTTTT. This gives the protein CASSHRQGATGELFF.

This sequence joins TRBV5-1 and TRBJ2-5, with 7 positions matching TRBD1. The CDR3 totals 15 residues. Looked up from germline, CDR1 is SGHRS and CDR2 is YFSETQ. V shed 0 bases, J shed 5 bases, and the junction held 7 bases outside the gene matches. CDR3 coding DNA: TGCGCCAGCAGCTTGGAAGGGACAGTCCGGGAGACCCAGTACTTC. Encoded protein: CASSLEGTVRETQYF.

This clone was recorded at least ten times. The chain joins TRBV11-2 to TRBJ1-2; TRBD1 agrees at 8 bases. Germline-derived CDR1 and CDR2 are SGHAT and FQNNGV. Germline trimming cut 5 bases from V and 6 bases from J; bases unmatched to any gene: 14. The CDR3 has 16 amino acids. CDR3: CASSQVGVQGGDGYTF. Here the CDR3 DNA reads TGTGCCAGCAGCCAAGTGGGGGTACAGGGGGGGGATGGCTACACCTTC.

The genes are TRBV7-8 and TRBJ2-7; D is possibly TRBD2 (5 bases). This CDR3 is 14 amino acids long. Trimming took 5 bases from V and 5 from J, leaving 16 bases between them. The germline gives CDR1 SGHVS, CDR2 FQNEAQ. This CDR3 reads CASSPRDTPDEQYF. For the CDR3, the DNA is TGTGCCAGCAGCCCCCGGGATACACCGGACGAGCAGTACTTC.

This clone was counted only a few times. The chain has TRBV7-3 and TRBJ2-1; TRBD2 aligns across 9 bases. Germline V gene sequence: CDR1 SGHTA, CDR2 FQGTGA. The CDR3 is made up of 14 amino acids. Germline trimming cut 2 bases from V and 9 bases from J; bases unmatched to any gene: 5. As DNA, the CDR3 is TGTGCCAGCAGCTTAGCGGGAGGGCCTAGTGAGCAGTTCTTC. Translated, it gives CASSLAGGPSEQFF.

Written as DNA, the CDR3 is TGTGCCAGCAGCGAAACTAGCGGGACTAGCACAGATACGCAGTATTTT. This sequence encodes CASSETSGTSTDTQYF. This chain connects TRBV9 to TRBJ2-3; 10 bases are a match to TRBD2. CDR1 and CDR2 (germline): SGDLS, YYNGEE. Germline trimming cut 3 bases from V and 0 bases from J; bases unmatched to any gene: 4. This CDR3 spans 16 amino acids.

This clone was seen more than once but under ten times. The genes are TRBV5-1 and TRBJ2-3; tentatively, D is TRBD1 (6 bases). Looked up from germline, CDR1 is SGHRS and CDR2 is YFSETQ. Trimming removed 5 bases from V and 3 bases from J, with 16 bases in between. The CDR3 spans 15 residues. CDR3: CASSKQGIETDTQYF. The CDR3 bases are TGCGCCAGCAGTAAGCAGGGGATAGAAACAGATACGCAGTATTTT.

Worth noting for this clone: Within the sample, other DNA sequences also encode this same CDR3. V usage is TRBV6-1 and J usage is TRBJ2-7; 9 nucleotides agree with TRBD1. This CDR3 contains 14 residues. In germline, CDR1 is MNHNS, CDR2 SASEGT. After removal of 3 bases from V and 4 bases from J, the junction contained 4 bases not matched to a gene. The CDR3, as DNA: TGTGCCAGCAGTGAGCCGGGACAGGGTTACGAGCAGTACTTC. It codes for CASSEPGQGYEQYF.

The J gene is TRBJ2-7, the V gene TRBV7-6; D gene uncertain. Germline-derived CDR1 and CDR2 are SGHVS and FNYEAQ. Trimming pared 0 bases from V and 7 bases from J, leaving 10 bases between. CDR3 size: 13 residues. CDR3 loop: CASSLAAEKEQYF. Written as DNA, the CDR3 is TGTGCCAGCAGCTTAGCGGCGGAAAAGGAGCAGTACTTC.

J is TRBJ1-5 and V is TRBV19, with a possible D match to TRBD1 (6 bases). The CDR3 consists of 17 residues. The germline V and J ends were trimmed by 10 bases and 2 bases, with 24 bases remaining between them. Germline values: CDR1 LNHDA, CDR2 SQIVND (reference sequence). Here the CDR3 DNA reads TGTGCCACCTCGGATCACGGGGGGCTGACGGGCAATCAGCCCCAGCATTTT. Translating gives CATSDHGGLTGNQPQHF.

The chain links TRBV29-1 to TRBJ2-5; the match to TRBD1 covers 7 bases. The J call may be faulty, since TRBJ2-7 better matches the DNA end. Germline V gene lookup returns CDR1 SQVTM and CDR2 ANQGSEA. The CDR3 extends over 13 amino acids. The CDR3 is CSVESGTEYEQYF. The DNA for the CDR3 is TGCAGCGTTGAATCTGGGACAGAGTACGAGCAGTACTTC.

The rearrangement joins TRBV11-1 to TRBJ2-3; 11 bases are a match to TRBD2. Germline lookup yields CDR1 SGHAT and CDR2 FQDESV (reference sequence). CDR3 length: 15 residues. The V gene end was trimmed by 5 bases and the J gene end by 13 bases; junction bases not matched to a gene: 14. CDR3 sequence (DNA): TGTGCCAGCAGCCCCCAGTTGGCTAGCGGGGGGCGTGAGTATTTT. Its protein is CASSPQLASGGREYF.

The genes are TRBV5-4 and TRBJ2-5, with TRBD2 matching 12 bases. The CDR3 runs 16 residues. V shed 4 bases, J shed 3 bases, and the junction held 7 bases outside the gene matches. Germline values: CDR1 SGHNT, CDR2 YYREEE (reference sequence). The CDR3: CASSRLAGALEETQYF. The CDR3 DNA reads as TGTGCCAGCAGCAGACTAGCGGGAGCTCTTGAAGAGACCCAGTACTTC.

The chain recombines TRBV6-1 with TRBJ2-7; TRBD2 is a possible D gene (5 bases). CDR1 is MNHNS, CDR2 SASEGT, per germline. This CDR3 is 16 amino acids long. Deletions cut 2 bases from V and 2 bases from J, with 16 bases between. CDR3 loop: CASSENQKRPPYEQYF. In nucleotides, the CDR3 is TGTGCCAGCAGTGAAAATCAAAAGCGGCCCCCCTACGAGCAGTACTTC.

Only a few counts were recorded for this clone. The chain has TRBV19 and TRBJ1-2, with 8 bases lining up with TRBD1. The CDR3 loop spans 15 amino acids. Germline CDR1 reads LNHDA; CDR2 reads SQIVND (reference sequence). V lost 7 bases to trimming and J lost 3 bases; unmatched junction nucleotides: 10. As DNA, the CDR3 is TGTGCCAGTACCCCAGGGGGCAGTCTCCACTATGGCTACACCTTC. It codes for CASTPGGSLHYGYTF.

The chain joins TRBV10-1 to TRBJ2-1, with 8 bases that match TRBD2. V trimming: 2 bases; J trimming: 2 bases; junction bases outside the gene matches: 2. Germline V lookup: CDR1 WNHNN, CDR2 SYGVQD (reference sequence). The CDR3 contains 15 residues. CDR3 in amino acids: CASSETSGPYNEQFF. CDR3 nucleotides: TGCGCCAGCAGTGAGACTAGCGGACCCTACAATGAGCAGTTCTTC.

CDR3 loop: CASSHGLAGQGYEQYF. CDR3 nucleotides: TGTGCCAGTAGTCACGGACTAGCGGGACAAGGCTACGAGCAGTACTTC. V gene TRBV19 combines with J gene TRBJ2-7; 12 nucleotides line up with TRBD2. CDR1 LNHDA and CDR2 SQIVND come from the germline V gene (reference sequence). The V and J ends lost 5 bases and 3 bases, in that order; junction bases with no gene match: 8. CDR3 length: 16 amino acids. Variable domain in full (rest from reference TRBV19 and TRBJ2-7): DGGITQSPKYLFRKEGQNVTLSCEQNLNHDAMYWYRQDPGQGLRLIYYSQIVNDFQKGDIAEGYSVSREKKESFPLTVTSAQKNPTAFYLCASSHGLAGQGYEQYFGPGTRLTVT.

The DNA for the CDR3 is TGTGCCAGCAGCTTCGCCACAGGGGTCCACTACGAGCAGTACTTC. Translating gives CASSFATGVHYEQYF. The rearrangement joins TRBV5-5 to TRBJ2-7; 7 nucleotides align to TRBD1. CDR1 is SGHKS, CDR2 YYEKEE, per germline (reference sequence). V shed 2 bases and J 3 bases; nucleotides not matched to a gene: 8. The CDR3 extends over 15 amino acids.

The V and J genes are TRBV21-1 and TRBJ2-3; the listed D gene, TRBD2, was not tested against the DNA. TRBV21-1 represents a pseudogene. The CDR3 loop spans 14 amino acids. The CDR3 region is CASSPWTSADTQYF. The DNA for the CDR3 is TGTGCCAGCAGCCCCTGGACTAGCGCCGATACGCAGTATTTT.